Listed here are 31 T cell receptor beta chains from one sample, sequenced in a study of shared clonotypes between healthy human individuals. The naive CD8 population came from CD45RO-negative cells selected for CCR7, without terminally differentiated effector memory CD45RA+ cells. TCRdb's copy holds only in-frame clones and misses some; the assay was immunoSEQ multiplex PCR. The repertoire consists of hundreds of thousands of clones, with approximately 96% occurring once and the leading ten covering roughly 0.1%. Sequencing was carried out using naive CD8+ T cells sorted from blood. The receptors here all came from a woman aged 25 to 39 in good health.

CDR3 sequence reads: CASNKDNYGYTF. In DNA, the CDR3 is TGTGCCAGTAATAAGGACAACTATGGCTACACCTTC. The rearrangement uses TRBV19 and TRBJ1-2; no firm D call. Trimming removed 7 bases at V and 2 bases at J, with 8 bases between. Germline V gives CDR1 LNHDA, CDR2 SQIVND (reference sequence). CDR3 length: 12 amino acids.

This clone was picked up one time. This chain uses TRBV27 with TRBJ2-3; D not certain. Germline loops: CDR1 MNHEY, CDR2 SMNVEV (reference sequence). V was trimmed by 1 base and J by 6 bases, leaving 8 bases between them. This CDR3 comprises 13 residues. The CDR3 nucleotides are TGTGCCAGCAGTTTATTGAACTCCGATACGCAGTATTTT. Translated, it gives CASSLLNSDTQYF.

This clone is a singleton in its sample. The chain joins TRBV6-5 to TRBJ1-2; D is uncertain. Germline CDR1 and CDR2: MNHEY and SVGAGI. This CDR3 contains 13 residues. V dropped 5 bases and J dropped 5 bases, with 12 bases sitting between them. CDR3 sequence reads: CASSLTRFYGYTF. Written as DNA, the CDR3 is TGTGCCAGCAGTCTAACAAGGTTTTATGGCTACACCTTC.

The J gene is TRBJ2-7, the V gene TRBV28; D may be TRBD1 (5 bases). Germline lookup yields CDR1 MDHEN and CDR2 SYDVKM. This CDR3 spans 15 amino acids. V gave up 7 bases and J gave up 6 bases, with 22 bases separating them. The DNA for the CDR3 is TGTGCCAGCAACTCCCTTCCAGGGTATAAGGCCGAGCAGTACTTC. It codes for CASNSLPGYKAEQYF. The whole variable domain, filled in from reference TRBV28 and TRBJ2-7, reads DVKVTQSSRYLVKRTGEKVFLECVQDMDHENMFWYRQDPGLGLRLIYFSYDVKMKEKGDIPEGYSVSREKKERFSLILESASTNQTSMYLCASNSLPGYKAEQYFGPGTRLTVT.

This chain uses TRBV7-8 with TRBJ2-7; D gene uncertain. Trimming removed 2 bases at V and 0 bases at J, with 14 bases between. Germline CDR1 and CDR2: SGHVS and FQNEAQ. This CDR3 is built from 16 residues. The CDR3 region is CASSLKVGSSSYEQYF. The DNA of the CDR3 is TGTGCCAGCAGCTTAAAGGTGGGATCGAGCTCCTACGAGCAGTACTTC.

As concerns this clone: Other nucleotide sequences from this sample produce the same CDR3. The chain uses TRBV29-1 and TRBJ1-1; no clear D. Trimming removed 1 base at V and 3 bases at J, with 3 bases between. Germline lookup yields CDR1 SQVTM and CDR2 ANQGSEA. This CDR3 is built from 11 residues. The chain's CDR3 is CSVEGYTEAFF. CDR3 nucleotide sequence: TGCAGCGTTGAAGGGTACACTGAAGCTTTCTTT.

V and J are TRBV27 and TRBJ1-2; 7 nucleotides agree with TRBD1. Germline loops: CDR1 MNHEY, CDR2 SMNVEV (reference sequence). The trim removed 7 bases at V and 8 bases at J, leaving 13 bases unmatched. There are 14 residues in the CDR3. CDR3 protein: CASTSPGTAAGYTF. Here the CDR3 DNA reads TGTGCCAGCACCTCGCCCGGGACAGCAGCCGGCTACACCTTC.

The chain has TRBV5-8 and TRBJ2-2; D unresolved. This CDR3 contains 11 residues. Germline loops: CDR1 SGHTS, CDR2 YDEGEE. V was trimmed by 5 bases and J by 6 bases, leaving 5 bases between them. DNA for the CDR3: TGTGCCAGCAGGTTCCCCGGGGAGCTGTTTTTT. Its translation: CASRFPGELFF. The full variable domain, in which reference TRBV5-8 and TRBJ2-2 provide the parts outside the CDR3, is EAGVTQSPTHLIKTRGQQATLRCSPISGHTSVYWYQQALGLGLQFLLWYDEGEERNRGNFPPRFSGRQFPNYSSELNVNALELEDSALYLCASRFPGELFFGEGSRLTVL.

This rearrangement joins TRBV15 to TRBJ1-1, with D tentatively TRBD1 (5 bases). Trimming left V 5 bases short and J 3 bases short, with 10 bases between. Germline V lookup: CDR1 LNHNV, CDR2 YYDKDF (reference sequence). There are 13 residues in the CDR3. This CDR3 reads CATSSAGDTEAFF. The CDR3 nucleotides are TGTGCCACCAGCTCGGCGGGGGACACTGAAGCTTTCTTT.

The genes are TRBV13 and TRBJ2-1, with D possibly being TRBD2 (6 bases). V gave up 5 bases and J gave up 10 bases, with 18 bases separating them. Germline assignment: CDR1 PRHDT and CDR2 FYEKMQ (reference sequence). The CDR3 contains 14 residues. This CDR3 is CASSPPPGSREQFF. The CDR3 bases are TGTGCCAGCAGCCCTCCCCCCGGGAGCCGGGAGCAGTTCTTC.

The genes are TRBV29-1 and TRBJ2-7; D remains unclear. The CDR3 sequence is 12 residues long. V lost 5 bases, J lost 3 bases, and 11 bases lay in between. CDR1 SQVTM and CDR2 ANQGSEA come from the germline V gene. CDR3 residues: CSVTERSYEQYF. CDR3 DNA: TGCAGCGTTACAGAGAGGAGCTACGAGCAGTACTTC.

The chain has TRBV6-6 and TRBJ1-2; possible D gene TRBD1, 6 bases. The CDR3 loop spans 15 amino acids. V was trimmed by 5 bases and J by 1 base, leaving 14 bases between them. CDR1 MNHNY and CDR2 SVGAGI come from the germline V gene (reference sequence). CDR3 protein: CASSLPTGNNYGYTF. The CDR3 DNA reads TGTGCCAGCAGTCTCCCGACAGGCAATAACTATGGCTACACCTTC.

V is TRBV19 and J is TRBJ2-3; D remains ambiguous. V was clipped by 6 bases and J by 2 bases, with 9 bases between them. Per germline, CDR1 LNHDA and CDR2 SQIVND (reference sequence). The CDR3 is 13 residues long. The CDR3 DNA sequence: TGTGCCAGTAGGCTCGCCGTCACAGATACGCAGTATTTT. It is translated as CASRLAVTDTQYF.

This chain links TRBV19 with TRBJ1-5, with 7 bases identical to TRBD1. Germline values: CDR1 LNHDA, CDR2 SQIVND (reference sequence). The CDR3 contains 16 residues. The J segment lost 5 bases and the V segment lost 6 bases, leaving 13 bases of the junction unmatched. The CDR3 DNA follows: TGTGCCAGTAGAGCTGGGTCAAACAGGGGCCATCAGCCCCAGCATTTT. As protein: CASRAGSNRGHQPQHF.

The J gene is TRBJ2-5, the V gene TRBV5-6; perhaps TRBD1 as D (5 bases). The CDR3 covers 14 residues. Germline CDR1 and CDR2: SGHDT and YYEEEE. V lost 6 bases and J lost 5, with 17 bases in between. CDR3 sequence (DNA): TGTGCCAGCACCTTTGGGGCCTCCGGGGAGACCCAGTACTTC. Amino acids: CASTFGASGETQYF.

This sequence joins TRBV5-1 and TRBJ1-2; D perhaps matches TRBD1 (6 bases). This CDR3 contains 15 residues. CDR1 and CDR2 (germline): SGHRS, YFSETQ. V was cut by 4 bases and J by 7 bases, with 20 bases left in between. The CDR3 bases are TGCGCCAGCAGCCCAAGGACAGAGGGGTCGGGTGGCTACACCTTC. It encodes CASSPRTEGSGGYTF.

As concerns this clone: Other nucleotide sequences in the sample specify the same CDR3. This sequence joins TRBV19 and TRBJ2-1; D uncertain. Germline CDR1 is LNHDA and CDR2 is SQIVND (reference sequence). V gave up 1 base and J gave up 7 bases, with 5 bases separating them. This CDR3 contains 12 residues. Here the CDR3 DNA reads TGTGCCAGTAGTATAGCAGGAAATGAGCAGTTCTTC. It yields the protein CASSIAGNEQFF. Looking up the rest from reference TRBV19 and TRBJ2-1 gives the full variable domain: DGGITQSPKYLFRKEGQNVTLSCEQNLNHDAMYWYRQDPGQGLRLIYYSQIVNDFQKGDIAEGYSVSREKKESFPLTVTSAQKNPTAFYLCASSIAGNEQFFGPGTRLTVL.

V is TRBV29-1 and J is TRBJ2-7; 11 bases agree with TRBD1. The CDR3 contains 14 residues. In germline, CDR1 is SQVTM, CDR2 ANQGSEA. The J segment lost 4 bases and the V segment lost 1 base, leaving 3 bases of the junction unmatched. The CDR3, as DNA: TGCAGCGTTGAAGTGGGGACAGGGGGTTACGAGCAGTACTTC. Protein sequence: CSVEVGTGGYEQYF.

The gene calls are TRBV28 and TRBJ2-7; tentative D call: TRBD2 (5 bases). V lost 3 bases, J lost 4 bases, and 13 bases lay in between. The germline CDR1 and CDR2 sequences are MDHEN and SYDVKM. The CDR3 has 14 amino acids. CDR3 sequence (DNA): TGTGCCAGCAGTTTCAGCGGAGCGGCTTACGAGCAGTACTTC. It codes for CASSFSGAAYEQYF.

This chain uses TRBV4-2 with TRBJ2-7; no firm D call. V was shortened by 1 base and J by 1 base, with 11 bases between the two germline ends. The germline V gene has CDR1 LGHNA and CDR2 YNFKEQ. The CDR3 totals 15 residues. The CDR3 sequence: CASSQGEGISYEQYF. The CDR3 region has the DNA TGTGCCAGCAGCCAAGGAGAAGGTATATCCTACGAGCAGTACTTC.

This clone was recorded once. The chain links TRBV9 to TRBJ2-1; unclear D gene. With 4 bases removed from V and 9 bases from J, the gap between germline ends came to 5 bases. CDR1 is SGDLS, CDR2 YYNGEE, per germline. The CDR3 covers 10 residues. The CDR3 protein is CASSPSEQFF. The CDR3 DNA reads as TGTGCCAGCAGCCCGAGTGAGCAGTTCTTC. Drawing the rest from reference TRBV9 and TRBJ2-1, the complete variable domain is DSGVTQTPKHLITATGQRVTLRCSPRSGDLSVYWYQQSLDQGLQFLIQYYNGEERAKGNILERFSAQQFPDLHSELNLSSLELGDSALYFCASSPSEQFFGPGTRLTVL.

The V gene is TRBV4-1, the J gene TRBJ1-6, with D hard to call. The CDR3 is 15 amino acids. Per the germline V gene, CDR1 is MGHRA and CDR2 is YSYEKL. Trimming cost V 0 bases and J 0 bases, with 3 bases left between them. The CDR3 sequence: CASSQESSYNSPLHF. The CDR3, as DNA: TGCGCCAGCAGCCAAGAAAGCTCCTATAATTCACCCCTCCACTTT.

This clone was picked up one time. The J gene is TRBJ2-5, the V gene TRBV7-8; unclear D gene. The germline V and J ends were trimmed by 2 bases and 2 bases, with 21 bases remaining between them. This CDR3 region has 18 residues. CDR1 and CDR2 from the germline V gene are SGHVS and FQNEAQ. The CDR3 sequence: CASSLFQAEPYKQETQYF. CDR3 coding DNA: TGTGCCAGCAGCTTATTCCAAGCAGAGCCTTACAAACAAGAGACCCAGTACTTC.

The CDR3 DNA follows: TGTGCCAGCAGCGTAGGGCTAGCGGGAGTCTCCTACGAGCAGTACTTC. Protein product: CASSVGLAGVSYEQYF. The rearrangement joins TRBV9 to TRBJ2-7; 10 positions match TRBD2. After removal of 0 bases from V and 0 bases from J, the junction contained 3 bases not matched to a gene. The CDR3 length is 16 residues. Germline V gene sequence: CDR1 SGDLS, CDR2 YYNGEE.

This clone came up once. The CDR3 sequence: CASSSTGYQPQHF. CDR3 nucleotide sequence: TGTGCCAGCAGCTCGACAGGGTATCAGCCCCAGCATTTT. The chain joins TRBV7-9 to TRBJ1-5; 7 nucleotides agree with TRBD1. In germline, CDR1 is SEHNR, CDR2 FQNEAQ (reference sequence). With 4 bases clipped from V and 5 bases from J, the junction kept 2 bases outside the gene matches. This CDR3 is 13 amino acids long.

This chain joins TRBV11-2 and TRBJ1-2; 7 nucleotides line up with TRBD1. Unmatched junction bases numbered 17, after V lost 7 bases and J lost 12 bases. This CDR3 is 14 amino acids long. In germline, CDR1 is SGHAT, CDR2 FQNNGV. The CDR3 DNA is TGTGCCAGCACCCACGATAAAAGAGGGACAGTAAACACCTTC. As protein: CASTHDKRGTVNTF.

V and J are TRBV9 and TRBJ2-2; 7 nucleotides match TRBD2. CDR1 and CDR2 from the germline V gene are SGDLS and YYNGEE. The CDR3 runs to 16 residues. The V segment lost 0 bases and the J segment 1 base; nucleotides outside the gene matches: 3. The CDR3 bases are TGTGCCAGCAGCGTAGGGGCTAGCGGGAACACCGGGGAGCTGTTTTTT. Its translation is CASSVGASGNTGELFF.

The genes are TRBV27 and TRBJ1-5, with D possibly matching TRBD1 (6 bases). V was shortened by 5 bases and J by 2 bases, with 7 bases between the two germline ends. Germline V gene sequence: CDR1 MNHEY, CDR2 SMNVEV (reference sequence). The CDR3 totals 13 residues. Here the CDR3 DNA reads TGTGCCAGCAGTCCAGGGGGCAATCAGCCCCAGCATTTT. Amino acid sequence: CASSPGGNQPQHF.

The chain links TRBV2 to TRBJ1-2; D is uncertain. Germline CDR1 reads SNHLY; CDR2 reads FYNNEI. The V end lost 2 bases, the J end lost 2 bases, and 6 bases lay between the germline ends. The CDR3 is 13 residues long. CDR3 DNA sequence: TGTGCCAGCAGTGAACTCCAGAACTATGGCTACACCTTC. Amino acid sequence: CASSELQNYGYTF.

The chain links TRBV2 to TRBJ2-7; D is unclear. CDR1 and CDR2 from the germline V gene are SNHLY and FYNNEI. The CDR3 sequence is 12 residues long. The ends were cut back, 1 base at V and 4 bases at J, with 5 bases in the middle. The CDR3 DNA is TGTGCCAGCAGTGAAGATTGGTACGAGCAGTACTTC. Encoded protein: CASSEDWYEQYF.

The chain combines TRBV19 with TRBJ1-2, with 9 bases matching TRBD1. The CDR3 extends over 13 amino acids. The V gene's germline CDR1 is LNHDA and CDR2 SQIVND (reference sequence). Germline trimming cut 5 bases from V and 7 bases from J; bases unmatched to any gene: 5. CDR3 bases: TGTGCCAGTAGTTCCCGGGACAGGGCTGGCTACACCTTC. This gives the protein CASSSRDRAGYTF.